This T cell receptor (beta chain) was captured by sequencing in a study of CD8 T cell repertoires and HIV-1 epitope variants. Study-wide context: Autologous T cell-negative cells served as antigen-presenting cells in equal numbers. Separate from the cultures, 1M uncultured T cells served as baseline.

Between the trimmed V and J ends, which lost 4 bases and 1 base, there was a span of 1 base. CDR3 length equals 11 residues. The V gene's germline CDR1 is MGHRA and CDR2 YSYEKL. Study results and caveats: The assay identified only TCR beta chains of antigen-proliferating T cells.

On this clone itself: Its target is unknown.

TCRdb keeps only in-frame clones here, not all; method: immunoSEQ multiplex PCR. The table lists over 90,000 clones, 70% to 75% of them singletons, with approximately 24% in the top ten. The source of this sequence is a male donor with HIV. The chain has TRBV4-1 and TRBJ1-1; D gene ambiguous. The specimen sequenced was uncultured baseline CD8+ T cells from peripheral blood mononuclear cells (PBMCs). The CDR3 DNA follows: TGCGCCAGCAGCCGGAACACTGAAGCTTTCTTT. It specifies CASSRNTEAFF.